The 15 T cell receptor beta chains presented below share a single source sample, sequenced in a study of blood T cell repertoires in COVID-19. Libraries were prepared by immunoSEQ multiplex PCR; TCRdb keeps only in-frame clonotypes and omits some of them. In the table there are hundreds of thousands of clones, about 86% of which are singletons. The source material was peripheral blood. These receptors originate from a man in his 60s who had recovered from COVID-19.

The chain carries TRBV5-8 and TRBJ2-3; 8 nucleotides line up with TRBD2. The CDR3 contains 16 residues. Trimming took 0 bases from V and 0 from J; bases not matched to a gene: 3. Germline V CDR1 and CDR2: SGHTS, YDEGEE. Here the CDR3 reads CASSLGAGVSTDTQYF. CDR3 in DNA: TGTGCCAGCAGCTTGGGAGCGGGAGTAAGCACAGATACGCAGTATTTT.

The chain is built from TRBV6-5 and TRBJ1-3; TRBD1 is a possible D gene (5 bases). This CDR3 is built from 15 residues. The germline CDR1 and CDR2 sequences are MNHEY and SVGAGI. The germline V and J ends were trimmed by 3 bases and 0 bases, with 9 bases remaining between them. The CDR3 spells CASSYGDSSGNTIYF. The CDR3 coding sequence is TGTGCCAGCAGTTATGGTGACAGCTCTGGAAACACCATATATTTT.

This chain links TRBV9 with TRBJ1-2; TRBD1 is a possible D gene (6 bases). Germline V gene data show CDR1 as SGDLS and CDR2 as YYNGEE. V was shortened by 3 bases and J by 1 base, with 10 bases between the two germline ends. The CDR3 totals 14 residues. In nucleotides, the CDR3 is TGTGCCAGCAGCGCCCTCAGGGGTAACTATGGCTACACCTTC. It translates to CASSALRGNYGYTF.

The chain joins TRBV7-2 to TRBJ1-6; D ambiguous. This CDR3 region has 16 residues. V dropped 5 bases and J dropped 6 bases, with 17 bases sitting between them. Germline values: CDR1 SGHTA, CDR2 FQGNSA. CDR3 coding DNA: TGTGCCAGCAGCCCTAGCGTGGGCAGAAGTAATTCACCCCTCCACTTT. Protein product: CASSPSVGRSNSPLHF.

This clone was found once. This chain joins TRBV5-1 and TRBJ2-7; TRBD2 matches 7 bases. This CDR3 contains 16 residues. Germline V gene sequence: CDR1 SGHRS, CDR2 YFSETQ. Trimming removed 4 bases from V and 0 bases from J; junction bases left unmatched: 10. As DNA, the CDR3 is TGCGCCAGCAGCCCCGGGGGGAGGACGAGCTCCTACGAGCAGTACTTC. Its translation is CASSPGGRTSSYEQYF.

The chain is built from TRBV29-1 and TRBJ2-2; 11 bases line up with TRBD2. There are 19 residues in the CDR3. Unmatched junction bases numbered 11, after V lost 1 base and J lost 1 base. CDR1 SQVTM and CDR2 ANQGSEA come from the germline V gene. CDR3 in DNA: TGCAGCGTTGAAGGGAGAACCGGGACTAGCGGTAGGAACACCGGGGAGCTGTTTTTT. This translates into CSVEGRTGTSGRNTGELFF.

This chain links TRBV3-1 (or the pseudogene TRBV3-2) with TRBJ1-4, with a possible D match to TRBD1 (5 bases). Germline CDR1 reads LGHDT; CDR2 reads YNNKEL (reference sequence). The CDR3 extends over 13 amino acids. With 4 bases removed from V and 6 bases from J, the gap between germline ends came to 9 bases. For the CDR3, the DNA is TGTGCCAGCAGCCTTGGGGGGGATGAAAAACTGTTTTTT. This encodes CASSLGGDEKLFF.

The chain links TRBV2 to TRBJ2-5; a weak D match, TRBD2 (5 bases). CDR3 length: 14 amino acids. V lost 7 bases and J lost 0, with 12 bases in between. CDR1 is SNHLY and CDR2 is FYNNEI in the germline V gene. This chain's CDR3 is CASIDRTHQETQYF. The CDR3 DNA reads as TGTGCCAGCATTGATCGGACTCACCAAGAGACCCAGTACTTC.

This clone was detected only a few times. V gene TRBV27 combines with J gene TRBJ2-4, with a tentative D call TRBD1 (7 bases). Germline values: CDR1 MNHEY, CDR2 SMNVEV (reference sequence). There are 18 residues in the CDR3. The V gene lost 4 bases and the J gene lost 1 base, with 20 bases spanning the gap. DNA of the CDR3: TGTGCCAGCAGTTATTCGGCAGGGGGGCGATCGGCCAAAAACATTCAGTACTTC. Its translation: CASSYSAGGRSAKNIQYF.

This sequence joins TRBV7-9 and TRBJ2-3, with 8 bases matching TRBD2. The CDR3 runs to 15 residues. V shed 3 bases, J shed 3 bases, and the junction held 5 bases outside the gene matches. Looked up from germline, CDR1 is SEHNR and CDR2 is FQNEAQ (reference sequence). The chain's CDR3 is CASSFVSGGTDTQYF. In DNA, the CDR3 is TGTGCCAGCAGCTTCGTCTCGGGGGGGACAGATACGCAGTATTTT.

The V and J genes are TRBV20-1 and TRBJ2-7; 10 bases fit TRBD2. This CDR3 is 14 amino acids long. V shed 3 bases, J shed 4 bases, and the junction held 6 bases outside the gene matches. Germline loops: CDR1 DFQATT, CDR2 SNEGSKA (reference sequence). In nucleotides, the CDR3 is TGCAGTGCTAGTTGGCTAGCGGGAGCGTACGAGCAGTACTTC. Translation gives CSASWLAGAYEQYF.

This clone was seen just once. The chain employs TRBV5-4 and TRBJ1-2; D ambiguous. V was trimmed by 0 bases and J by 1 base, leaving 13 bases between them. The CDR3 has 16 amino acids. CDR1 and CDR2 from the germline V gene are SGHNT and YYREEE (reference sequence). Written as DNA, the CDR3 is TGTGCCAGCAGCTTGGAAAATAGTGGGAGTAACTATGGCTACACCTTC. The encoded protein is CASSLENSGSNYGYTF.

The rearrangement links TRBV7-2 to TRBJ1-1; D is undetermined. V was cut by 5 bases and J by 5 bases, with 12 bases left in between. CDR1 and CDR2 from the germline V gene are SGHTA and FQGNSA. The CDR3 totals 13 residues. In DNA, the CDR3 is TGTGCCAGCAGCGCCCTGAAGCCGACTGAAGCTTTCTTT. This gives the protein CASSALKPTEAFF.

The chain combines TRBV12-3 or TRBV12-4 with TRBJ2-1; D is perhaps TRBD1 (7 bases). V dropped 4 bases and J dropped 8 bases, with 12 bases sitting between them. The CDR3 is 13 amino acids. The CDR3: CASSSGGGDEQFF. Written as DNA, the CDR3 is TGTGCCAGCAGTTCCGGAGGGGGCGATGAGCAGTTCTTC.

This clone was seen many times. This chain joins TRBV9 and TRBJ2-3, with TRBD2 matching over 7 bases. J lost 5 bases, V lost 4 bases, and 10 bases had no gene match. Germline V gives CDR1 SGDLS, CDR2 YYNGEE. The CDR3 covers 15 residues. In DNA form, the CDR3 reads TGTGCCAGCAGCCGCCGGGAGGCCCCCGGAGATACGCAGTATTTT. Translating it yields CASSRREAPGDTQYF.